Presented here are 25 T cell receptor beta chains from one specimen sequenced in a study of T cell responses to AZD1222 COVID-19 vaccine. The data were produced by immunoSEQ multiplex PCR, yet TCRdb's version contains in-frame clones alone and is incomplete. The sample includes 130,000 to 150,000 clones, about 91% of them seen just once. This material consisted of peripheral blood, taken on day 0 of AZD1222 vaccination. Receptors were obtained from an adult in good health.

This clone is a singleton in its sample. The genes are TRBV4-3 and TRBJ1-6; 7 bases map to TRBD1. Germline V gene data show CDR1 as LGHNA and CDR2 as YSLEER. After removal of 0 bases from V and 7 bases from J, the junction contained 3 bases not matched to a gene. The CDR3 length is 15 residues. CDR3 loop: CASSQDKGGNSPLHF. Written as DNA, the CDR3 is TGCGCCAGCAGCCAAGATAAAGGGGGCAATTCACCCCTCCACTTT.

The V and J genes are TRBV19 and TRBJ2-6, with D unclear. Germline V CDR1 and CDR2: LNHDA, SQIVND (reference sequence). V lost 1 base to trimming and J lost 1 base, with 8 bases between them. This CDR3 has 16 residues. The CDR3 bases are TGTGCCAGTAGTATAGTGGGCGGTTCTGGGGCCAACGTCCTGACTTTC. Translating it yields CASSIVGGSGANVLTF.

The rearrangement uses TRBV27 and TRBJ1-2, with 7 nucleotides matching TRBD1. V trimming: 3 bases; J trimming: 8 bases; junction bases outside the gene matches: 6. Germline lookup yields CDR1 MNHEY and CDR2 SMNVEV (reference sequence). The CDR3 consists of 13 residues. CDR3 residues: CASSLYRGVGYTF. The CDR3 coding sequence is TGTGCCAGCAGTTTGTACAGGGGTGTGGGCTACACCTTC.

The chain carries TRBV29-1 and TRBJ1-1; D uncertain. V was trimmed by 4 bases and J by 0 bases, leaving 9 bases between them. Germline-derived CDR1 and CDR2 are SQVTM and ANQGSEA. The CDR3 totals 13 residues. Written as DNA, the CDR3 is TGCAGCGTTGCGCGACCTATGAACACTGAAGCTTTCTTT. Amino acid sequence: CSVARPMNTEAFF.

The chain recombines TRBV6-5 with TRBJ2-1; 11 bases are shared with TRBD1. Germline trimming cut 5 bases from V and 6 bases from J; bases unmatched to any gene: 6. Germline-derived CDR1 and CDR2 are MNHEY and SVGAGI. This CDR3 comprises 15 residues. Written as DNA, the CDR3 is TGTGCCAGCAGTCCGGACAGGGGGCATCGCAATGAGCAGTTCTTC. Translating gives CASSPDRGHRNEQFF.

The chain has TRBV2 and TRBJ2-1, with 12 nucleotides matching TRBD2. This CDR3 has 14 residues. The germline V gene encodes CDR1 SNHLY and CDR2 FYNNEI. V shed 4 bases, J shed 9 bases, and the junction held 4 bases outside the gene matches. For the CDR3, the DNA is TGTGCCAGCAGTGGACTAGCGGGAGAAGTTGAGCAGTTCTTC. Residues: CASSGLAGEVEQFF.

The chain carries TRBV6-2 or TRBV6-3 and TRBJ1-2, with D possibly matching TRBD1 (5 bases). CDR1 is MNHEY and CDR2 is SVGEGT in the germline V gene. V lost 0 bases and J 1 base, leaving 9 bases between the germline ends. This CDR3 comprises 15 residues. CDR3 protein: CASSYSPDSNYGYTF. The CDR3 nucleotides read TGTGCCAGCAGTTACTCGCCCGACAGTAACTATGGCTACACCTTC.

The V call is TRBV15, the J call TRBJ2-2, with 12 bases fitting TRBD2. CDR1 is LNHNV and CDR2 is YYDKDF in the germline V gene (reference sequence). With V trimmed by 6 bases and J by 1 base, 6 bases remained unmatched. This CDR3 comprises 17 residues. The CDR3 protein is CATRRLLAGGNTGELFF. CDR3 in DNA: TGTGCCACCAGGAGACTACTAGCGGGAGGGAACACCGGGGAGCTGTTTTTT.

The chain joins TRBV10-3 to TRBJ1-2, with D hard to call. V lost 3 bases to trimming and J lost 4 bases, with 6 bases between them. CDR1 and CDR2 from the germline V gene are ENHRY and SYGVKD. This CDR3 comprises 12 residues. The CDR3 DNA sequence: TGTGCCATCAGTGAACCGGGCTATGGCTACACCTTC. Translation: CAISEPGYGYTF.

The V gene is TRBV5-4, the J gene TRBJ2-2; D is ambiguous. CDR1 is SGHNT, CDR2 YYREEE, per germline (reference sequence). Trimming pared 0 bases from V and 5 bases from J, leaving 20 bases between. This CDR3 has 18 residues. CDR3: CASSLGLADGIGTGELFF. In DNA, the CDR3 is TGTGCCAGCAGCTTGGGGTTAGCCGATGGGATAGGGACCGGGGAGCTGTTTTTT.

The genes are TRBV27 and TRBJ1-6; D ambiguous. Trimming took 3 bases from V and 8 from J, leaving 5 bases between them. The CDR3 is made up of 12 amino acids. Germline loops: CDR1 MNHEY, CDR2 SMNVEV (reference sequence). This CDR3 is CASSFVYSPLHF. As DNA, the CDR3 is TGTGCCAGCAGTTTCGTGTATTCACCCCTCCACTTT.

This chain joins TRBV4-3 and TRBJ1-3, with unresolved D. This CDR3 has 14 amino acids. Germline V gene data show CDR1 as LGHNA and CDR2 as YSLEER. V was clipped by 3 bases and J by 3 bases, with 9 bases between them. CDR3 loop: CASSHAPVGNTIYF. The CDR3 DNA follows: TGCGCCAGCAGCCATGCCCCCGTTGGAAACACCATATATTTT.

V usage is TRBV11-3 and J usage is TRBJ1-1; D gene unclear. CDR3 length: 13 amino acids. Between the trimmed V and J ends, which lost 6 bases and 4 bases, there was a span of 12 bases. Germline V gives CDR1 SGHNT, CDR2 YENEEA. The CDR3 loop reads CASSTLLGTEAFF. The CDR3 bases are TGTGCCAGCAGTACCCTGCTGGGCACTGAAGCTTTCTTT.

This clone was counted once. The rearrangement joins TRBV5-1 to TRBJ2-3; 8 nucleotides align to TRBD1. This CDR3 spans 16 amino acids. The J segment lost 4 bases and the V segment lost 4 bases, leaving 11 bases of the junction unmatched. The germline V gene has CDR1 SGHRS and CDR2 YFSETQ. The CDR3 loop is CASSEWDRRGADTQYF. In DNA, the CDR3 is TGCGCCAGCAGCGAATGGGACAGGAGGGGGGCAGATACGCAGTATTTT.

This chain connects TRBV18 to TRBJ1-3; D is possibly TRBD1 (5 bases). The germline V and J ends were trimmed by 5 bases and 1 base, with 9 bases remaining between them. This CDR3 is built from 14 residues. The V gene's germline CDR1 is KGHSH and CDR2 LQKENI. The CDR3 bases are TGTGCCAGCTCATTGCAGGGTTCTGGAAACACCATATATTTT. Its protein product is CASSLQGSGNTIYF.

In DNA, the CDR3 is TGTGCCAGCAGTGCTACTATCCGGGTAGGCAATGAGCAGTTCTTC. Translated: CASSATIRVGNEQFF. The gene calls are TRBV2 and TRBJ2-1; D remains ambiguous. Germline V gene lookup returns CDR1 SNHLY and CDR2 FYNNEI. With 4 bases removed from V and 6 bases from J, the gap between germline ends came to 16 bases. This CDR3 contains 15 residues.

The chain carries TRBV12-5 and TRBJ1-5, with unresolved D. Germline-derived CDR1 and CDR2 are LGHNT and FRNRAP. V was shortened by 2 bases and J by 8 bases, with 4 bases between the two germline ends. CDR3 length equals 11 residues. The CDR3 is CASGLMEPQHF. The DNA of the CDR3 is TGTGCTAGTGGTTTGATGGAGCCCCAGCATTTT.

The chain carries TRBV19 and TRBJ2-2; D is undetermined. Trimming removed 1 base at V and 6 bases at J, with 0 bases between. The length of the CDR3 is 11 residues. Germline values: CDR1 LNHDA, CDR2 SQIVND (reference sequence). CDR3 sequence reads: CASSIAGELFF. The CDR3 nucleotides read TGTGCCAGTAGTATAGCCGGGGAGCTGTTTTTT.

V is TRBV7-6 and J is TRBJ2-2; 8 positions match TRBD1. This CDR3 has 16 residues. The V and J ends lost 2 bases and 5 bases, in that order; junction bases with no gene match: 7. Per germline, CDR1 SGHVS and CDR2 FNYEAQ. The CDR3: CASSLTADRATGELFF. The CDR3 region has the DNA TGTGCCAGCAGCTTAACAGCGGACAGGGCAACCGGGGAGCTGTTTTTT.

This clone was detected a few times. V is TRBV7-9 and J is TRBJ2-2; D may be TRBD2 (6 bases). The V gene's germline CDR1 is SEHNR and CDR2 FQNEAQ (reference sequence). The CDR3 runs 12 residues. V lost 5 bases and J 7 bases, leaving 8 bases between the germline ends. The CDR3 DNA reads as TGTGCCAGCAGCCCCGGGGGCGGGGAGCTGTTTTTT. Residues: CASSPGGGELFF.

This clone was observed once. The chain combines TRBV19 with TRBJ1-2; D gene unclear. This CDR3 contains 12 residues. CDR1 LNHDA and CDR2 SQIVND come from the germline V gene (reference sequence). V was pared by 6 bases and J by 8 bases, with 13 bases between. In DNA form, the CDR3 reads TGTGCCAGTAGATCCGGGGTACCAGGCTACACCTTC. Protein product: CASRSGVPGYTF. The whole variable domain, remainder taken from reference TRBV19 and TRBJ1-2, is DGGITQSPKYLFRKEGQNVTLSCEQNLNHDAMYWYRQDPGQGLRLIYYSQIVNDFQKGDIAEGYSVSREKKESFPLTVTSAQKNPTAFYLCASRSGVPGYTFGSGTRLTVV.

This sequence joins TRBV28 and TRBJ1-5, with a tentative D call TRBD1 (6 bases). This CDR3 has 15 amino acids. The germline CDR1 and CDR2 sequences are MDHEN and SYDVKM. V was clipped by 6 bases and J by 0 bases, with 12 bases between them. This chain's CDR3 is CASSLGTTSNQPQHF. The DNA of the CDR3 is TGTGCCAGCAGCCTCGGGACAACTAGCAATCAGCCCCAGCATTTT.

V and J are TRBV11-2 and TRBJ1-2, with no clear D. Germline CDR1 reads SGHAT; CDR2 reads FQNNGV. This CDR3 contains 11 residues. The V gene lost 0 bases and the J gene lost 8 bases, with 4 bases spanning the gap. CDR3 sequence reads: CASSLEDGYTF. In DNA, the CDR3 is TGTGCCAGCAGCTTAGAGGACGGCTACACCTTC.

This chain joins TRBV21-1 and TRBJ1-5; the DNA was not used to check the table's D call, TRBD1. TRBV21-1 constitutes a pseudogene. The CDR3 spans 16 residues. CDR3 sequence reads: CASSILGTDSNQPQHF. CDR3 DNA sequence: TGTGCCAGCAGCATACTTGGGACAGATAGCAATCAGCCCCAGCATTTT.

J is TRBJ2-1 and V is TRBV3-1 (or the pseudogene TRBV3-2), with TRBD2 identical over 10 bases. V gave up 2 bases and J gave up 7 bases; unmatched junction bases: 14. Germline CDR1 LGHDT, CDR2 YNNKEL (reference sequence). This CDR3 has 18 amino acids. The DNA for the CDR3 is TGTGCCAGCAGCCAACTCCATTCGACAGCGGGAGGGCATAATGAGCAGTTCTTC. Translated, it gives CASSQLHSTAGGHNEQFF.